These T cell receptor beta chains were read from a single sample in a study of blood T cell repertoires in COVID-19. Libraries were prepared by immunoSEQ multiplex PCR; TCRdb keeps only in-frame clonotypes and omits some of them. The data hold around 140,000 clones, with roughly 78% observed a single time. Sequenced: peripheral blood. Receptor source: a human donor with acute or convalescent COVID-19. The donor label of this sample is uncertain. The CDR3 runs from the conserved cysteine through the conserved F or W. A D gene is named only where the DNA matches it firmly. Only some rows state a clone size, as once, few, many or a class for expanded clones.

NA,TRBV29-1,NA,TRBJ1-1,CSASFTQANTEAFF,TGCAGCGCATCTTTTACCCAGGCGAACACTGAAGCTTTCTTT
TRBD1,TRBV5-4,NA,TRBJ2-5,CASSLGGQGKETQYF,TGTGCCAGCAGCTTGGGGGGACAGGGAAAAGAGACCCAGTACTTC
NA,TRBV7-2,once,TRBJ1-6,CASSLARESSYNSPLHF,TGTGCCAGCAGCTTAGCGAGAGAGAGCTCCTATAATTCACCCCTCCACTTT
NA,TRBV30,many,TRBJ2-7,CAWSLAPYEQYF,TGTGCCTGGAGTCTGGCCCCCTACGAGCAGTACTTC
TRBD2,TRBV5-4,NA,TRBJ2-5,CASSLMAGGQETQYF,TGTGCCAGCAGCTTGATGGCGGGGGGGCAAGAGACCCAGTACTTC
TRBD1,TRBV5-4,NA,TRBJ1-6,CASSYRDRASPLHF,TGTGCCAGCAGCTACCGGGACAGGGCATCACCCCTCCACTTT
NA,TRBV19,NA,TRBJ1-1,CASSFGQKNTEAFF,TGTGCCAGTAGTTTCGGACAGAAGAACACTGAAGCTTTCTTT
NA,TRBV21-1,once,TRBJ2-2,CASSKARQGNTGELFF,TGTGCCAGCAGCAAAGCCCGACAGGGAAACACCGGGGAGCTGTTTTTT
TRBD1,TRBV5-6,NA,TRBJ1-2,CASRGTGTGIYGYTF,TGTGCCAGCAGGGGAACCGGGACAGGGATCTATGGCTACACCTTC
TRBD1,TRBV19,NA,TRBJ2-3,CASSLLSQGLSTDTQYF,TGTGCCAGTAGTCTTTTATCACAGGGGCTGAGCACAGATACGCAGTATTTT
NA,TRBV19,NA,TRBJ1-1,CACSPSGGPGVNTEAFF,TGTGCCTGTAGCCCCTCCGGAGGGCCTGGGGTGAACACTGAAGCTTTCTTT
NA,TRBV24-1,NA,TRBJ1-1,CATREVNSPHEAFF,TGTGCCACCAGAGAGGTGAACTCACCGCATGAAGCTTTCTTT
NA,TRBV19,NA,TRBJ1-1,CASRTPGSTEAFF,TGTGCCAGTAGGACGCCAGGATCCACTGAAGCTTTCTTT
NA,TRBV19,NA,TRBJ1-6,CASNEEGAIRSPLHF,TGTGCCAGTAATGAGGAGGGCGCCATTAGGTCACCCCTCCACTTT
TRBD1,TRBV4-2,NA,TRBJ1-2,CASSPGTGRNYGYTF,TGTGCCAGCAGCCCGGGGACAGGGAGGAACTATGGCTACACCTTC
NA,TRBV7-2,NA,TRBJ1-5,CASSPALGNQPQHF,TGTGCCAGCAGCCCCGCTTTAGGCAATCAGCCCCAGCATTTT
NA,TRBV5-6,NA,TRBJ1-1,CASSFQGRGAFF,TGTGCCAGCAGCTTCCAGGGGCGTGGGGCTTTCTTT
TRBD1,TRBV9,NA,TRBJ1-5,CASSVEQGTQPQHF,TGTGCCAGCAGCGTAGAACAGGGGACTCAGCCCCAGCATTTT
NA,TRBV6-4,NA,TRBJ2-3,CASSVSRTDTQYF,TGTGCCAGCAGTGTTTCCCGGACAGATACGCAGTATTTT
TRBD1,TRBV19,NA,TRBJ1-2,CASSTRGRTTNYGYTF,TGTGCCAGTAGTACCAGGGGGCGTACGACTAACTATGGCTACACCTTC
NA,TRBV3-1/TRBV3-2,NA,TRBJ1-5,CASSLRGVDSNQPQHF,TGTGCCAGCAGCCTAAGAGGAGTGGATAGCAATCAGCCCCAGCATTTT
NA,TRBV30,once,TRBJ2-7,CAWDPGTHSSYEQYF,TGTGCCTGGGACCCCGGGACTCATAGCTCCTACGAGCAGTACTTC
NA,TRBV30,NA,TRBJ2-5,CAWSVGLGDQETQYF,TGTGCCTGGAGTGTAGGGCTAGGGGACCAAGAGACCCAGTACTTC
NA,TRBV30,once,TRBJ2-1,CAWSPTGQPGDEQFF,TGTGCCTGGAGCCCCACCGGCCAACCAGGGGATGAGCAGTTCTTC
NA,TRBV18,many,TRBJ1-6,CASQPGSGNSPLHF,TGTGCCAGCCAACCGGGGAGCGGGAATTCACCCCTCCACTTT
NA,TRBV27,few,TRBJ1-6,CASSLKTTSPLHF,TGTGCCAGCAGTTTAAAGACAACCTCACCCCTCCACTTT
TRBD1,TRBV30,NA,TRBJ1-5,CAWSYGQGKAQPQHF,TGTGCCTGGAGTTACGGACAGGGTAAGGCGCAGCCCCAGCATTTT
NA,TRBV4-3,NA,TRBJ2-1,CASSQEDFDNEQFF,TGCGCCAGCAGCCAAGAGGACTTCGACAATGAGCAGTTCTTC
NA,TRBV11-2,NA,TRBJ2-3,CASSLGSTTDTQYF,TGTGCCAGCAGCTTAGGCAGTACCACAGATACGCAGTATTTT
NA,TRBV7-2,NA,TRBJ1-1,CASSLSGQLNTEAFF,TGTGCCAGCAGCTTATCCGGACAGCTGAACACTGAAGCTTTCTTT
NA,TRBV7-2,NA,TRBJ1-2,CASSLGGDYGYTF,TGTGCCAGCAGCTTAGGGGGGGACTATGGCTACACCTTC
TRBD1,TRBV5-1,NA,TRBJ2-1,CASSSTGGPGYNEQFF,TGCGCCAGCAGCTCGACAGGGGGACCGGGGTACAATGAGCAGTTCTTC
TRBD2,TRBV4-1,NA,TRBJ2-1,CASSRRGMNEQFF,TGCGCCAGCAGTAGGCGGGGGATGAATGAGCAGTTCTTC
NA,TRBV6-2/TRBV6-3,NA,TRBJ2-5,CASSRGQPGETQYF,TGTGCCAGCAGTCGCGGACAGCCGGGGGAGACCCAGTACTTC
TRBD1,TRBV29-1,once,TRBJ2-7,CSVETTGTYEQYF,TGCAGCGTTGAGACGACAGGGACCTACGAGCAGTACTTC
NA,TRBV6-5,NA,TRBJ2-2,CASSYSFTGQAGELFF,TGTGCCAGCAGTTACTCATTCACAGGTCAGGCCGGGGAGCTGTTTTTT
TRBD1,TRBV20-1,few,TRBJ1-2,CSASVSGGWNYGYTF,TGCAGTGCTAGTGTTTCAGGGGGCTGGAACTATGGCTACACCTTC
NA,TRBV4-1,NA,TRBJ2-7,CASSQDWGVKSTYEQYF,TGCGCCAGCAGCCAAGATTGGGGAGTTAAGTCCACCTACGAGCAGTACTTC
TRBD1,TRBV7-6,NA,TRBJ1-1,CASSLQGENTEAFF,TGTGCCAGCAGCTTACAGGGGGAGAACACTGAAGCTTTCTTT
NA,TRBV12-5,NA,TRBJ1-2,CASGADRFYGYTF,TGTGCTAGTGGTGCTGACAGGTTCTATGGCTACACCTTC
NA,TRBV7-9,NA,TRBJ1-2,CASSRRTDGGHGYTF,TGTGCCAGCAGCCGAAGGACGGACGGAGGCCATGGCTACACCTTC
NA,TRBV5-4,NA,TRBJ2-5,CASSSGQETQYF,TGTGCCAGCAGCTCGGGCCAAGAGACCCAGTACTTC
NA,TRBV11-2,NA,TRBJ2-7,CASSLGGRGVGEQYF,TGTGCCAGCAGCTTAGGGGGCAGGGGTGTTGGAGAGCAGTACTTC
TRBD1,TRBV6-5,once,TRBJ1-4,CASSYAGQAGEKLFF,TGTGCCAGCAGTTACGCAGGACAGGCGGGAGAAAAACTGTTTTTT
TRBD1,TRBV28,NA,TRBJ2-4,CASRPGQGTPEAKNIQYF,TGTGCCAGCCGCCCGGGACAGGGGACCCCAGAAGCCAAAAACATTCAGTACTTC
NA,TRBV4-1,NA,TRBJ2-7,CASSQDRGGFYEQYF,TGCGCCAGCAGCCAAGATAGGGGAGGCTTCTACGAGCAGTACTTC
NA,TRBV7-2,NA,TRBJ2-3,CASSQTVSRTDTQYF,TGTGCCAGCAGTCAGACAGTCTCTCGCACAGATACGCAGTATTTT
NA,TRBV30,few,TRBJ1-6,CAWKSSYNSPLHF,TGTGCCTGGAAGAGCTCCTATAATTCACCCCTCCACTTT
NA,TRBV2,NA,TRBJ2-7,CASGRAYSYEQYF,TGTGCCAGCGGCAGGGCCTACTCCTACGAGCAGTACTTC
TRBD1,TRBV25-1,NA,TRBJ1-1,CASRRQGARGNTEAFF,TGTGCCAGCAGGAGACAGGGGGCGCGGGGGAACACTGAAGCTTTCTTT